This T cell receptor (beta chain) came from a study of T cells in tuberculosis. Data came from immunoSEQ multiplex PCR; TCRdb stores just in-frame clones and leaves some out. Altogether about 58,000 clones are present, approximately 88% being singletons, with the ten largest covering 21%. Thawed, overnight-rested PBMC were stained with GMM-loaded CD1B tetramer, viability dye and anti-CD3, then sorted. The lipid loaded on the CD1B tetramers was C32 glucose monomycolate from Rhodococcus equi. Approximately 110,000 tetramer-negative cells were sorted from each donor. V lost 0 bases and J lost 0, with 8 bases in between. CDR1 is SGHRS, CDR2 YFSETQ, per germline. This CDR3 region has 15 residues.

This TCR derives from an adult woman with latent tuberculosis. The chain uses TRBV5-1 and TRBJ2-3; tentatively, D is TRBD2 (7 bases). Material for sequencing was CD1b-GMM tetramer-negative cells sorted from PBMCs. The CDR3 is CASSLEGGSTDTQYF. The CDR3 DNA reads TGCGCCAGCAGCTTGGAGGGGGGGAGCACAGATACGCAGTATTTT.